What follows are 25 T cell receptor beta chains derived from one specimen sequenced in a study of blood T cell repertoires in COVID-19. Produced via immunoSEQ multiplex PCR; TCRdb's table is partial and in-frame only. The data show about 190,000 clones, 65% to 80% seen once. The specimen sequenced was peripheral blood. These receptors all come from a woman between 45 and 60 years old with acute or convalescent COVID-19.

The CDR3 sequence: CASSPGGGNEKLFF. In nucleotides, the CDR3 is TGCGCCAGCAGCCCGGGCGGGGGAAATGAAAAACTGTTTTTT. This chain links TRBV5-1 with TRBJ1-4; D might be TRBD1 (5 bases). The germline CDR1 and CDR2 sequences are SGHRS and YFSETQ. Trimming shortened V by 4 bases and J by 5 bases, and 12 bases separated the two germline ends. The CDR3 is made up of 14 amino acids.

The chain uses TRBV7-8 and TRBJ1-1; a possible D gene is TRBD1 (5 bases). Germline CDR1 reads SGHVS; CDR2 reads FQNEAQ. V was clipped by 3 bases and J by 4 bases, with 12 bases between them. CDR3 size: 14 residues. CDR3 region: CASSFRGGGTEAFF. DNA of the CDR3: TGTGCCAGCAGCTTTCGGGGCGGGGGCACTGAAGCTTTCTTT. Supplemented by reference TRBV7-8 and TRBJ1-1, the full variable domain reads GAGVSQSPRYKVAKRGQDVALRCDPISGHVSLFWYQQALGQGPEFLTYFQNEAQLDKSGLPSDRFFAERPEGSVSTLKIQRTQQEDSAVYLCASSFRGGGTEAFFGQGTRLTVV.

The chain links TRBV5-6 to TRBJ2-7; 9 bases align to TRBD1. This CDR3 has 14 residues. With 2 bases clipped from V and 6 bases from J, the junction kept 6 bases outside the gene matches. Germline lookup yields CDR1 SGHDT and CDR2 YYEEEE. CDR3 region: CASSFVGTGSEQYF. For the CDR3, the DNA is TGTGCCAGCAGCTTCGTCGGGACAGGGAGCGAGCAGTACTTC.

V gene TRBV19 combines with J gene TRBJ2-1, with TRBD1 matching 7 bases. Germline V gene lookup returns CDR1 LNHDA and CDR2 SQIVND (reference sequence). Trimming took 10 bases from V and 10 from J; bases not matched to a gene: 13. This CDR3 has 13 amino acids. This CDR3 is CATSQGTFSEQFF. The DNA for the CDR3 is TGTGCCACCTCACAGGGGACCTTCAGCGAGCAGTTCTTC.

The chain links TRBV19 to TRBJ1-2; TRBD1 might be the D (6 bases). V was shortened by 5 bases and J by 5 bases, with 15 bases between the two germline ends. CDR3 length equals 14 residues. Germline-derived CDR1 and CDR2 are LNHDA and SQIVND (reference sequence). The CDR3 here is CASSALDRAYGYTF. The CDR3 coding sequence is TGTGCCAGTAGTGCTCTGGACAGAGCATATGGCTACACCTTC.

The rearrangement links TRBV7-9 to TRBJ2-1; 13 nucleotides match TRBD2. V trimming: 5 bases; J trimming: 4 bases; junction bases outside the gene matches: 8. Germline-derived CDR1 and CDR2 are SEHNR and FQNEAQ (reference sequence). The CDR3 length is 17 residues. The DNA for the CDR3 is TGTGCCAGCAGCCCCCCGACTAGCGGGAGGATATACAATGAGCAGTTCTTC. Translating gives CASSPPTSGRIYNEQFF.

This clone was counted a few times. The V call is TRBV2, the J call TRBJ2-2; 7 positions match TRBD2. Looked up from germline, CDR1 is SNHLY and CDR2 is FYNNEI. Trimming cost V 6 bases and J 5 bases; bases outside gene matches: 6. The length of the CDR3 is 14 residues. The CDR3 is CASRGGSSTGELFF. CDR3 DNA: TGTGCCAGCAGGGGCGGGAGTAGTACCGGGGAGCTGTTTTTT.

This chain uses TRBV11-2 with TRBJ1-4; D is perhaps TRBD1 (6 bases). The CDR3 is made up of 15 amino acids. The V end lost 2 bases, the J end lost 7 bases, and 14 bases lay between the germline ends. Germline-derived CDR1 and CDR2 are SGHAT and FQNNGV. The chain's CDR3 is CASSLQGGLGEKLFF. The CDR3 DNA reads TGTGCCAGCAGCTTACAAGGGGGTCTAGGTGAAAAACTGTTTTTT.

This rearrangement joins TRBV28 to TRBJ2-7; 9 positions match TRBD1. The CDR3 runs 15 residues. Germline V gene data show CDR1 as MDHEN and CDR2 as SYDVKM. Trimming took 3 bases from V and 6 from J; bases not matched to a gene: 9. CDR3 DNA: TGTGCCAGCAGTTTGGGGGGACAGGGAGGACGCGAGCAGTACTTC. Encoded protein: CASSLGGQGGREQYF. Full variable domain (rest looked up from reference TRBV28 and TRBJ2-7): DVKVTQSSRYLVKRTGEKVFLECVQDMDHENMFWYRQDPGLGLRLIYFSYDVKMKEKGDIPEGYSVSREKKERFSLILESASTNQTSMYLCASSLGGQGGREQYFGPGTRLTVT.

This clone has more than one count but fewer than ten. At one boundary the junction diverges from the germline segment, which might be a read error. The genes are TRBV7-9 and TRBJ2-3; 9 bases are a match to TRBD1. The CDR3 has 11 residues. Germline V gives CDR1 SEHNR, CDR2 FQNEAQ (reference sequence). CDR3 sequence reads: CASSSGTGTAF. CDR3 bases: TGTGCCAGCAGTTCCGGGACAGGGACTGCCTTT.

This clone was seen just once. The chain couples TRBV18 to TRBJ2-7, with TRBD1 as a possible D gene (6 bases). The V end was cut by 6 bases, the J end by 2 bases, with 17 bases between. This CDR3 has 15 residues. Germline V gene lookup returns CDR1 KGHSH and CDR2 LQKENI. CDR3 sequence (DNA): TGTGCCAGCTCTCGACCCGGGGCAGGGGCCTACGAGCAGTACTTC. Protein product: CASSRPGAGAYEQYF.

The chain recombines TRBV27 with TRBJ1-5; D call uncertain. The ends were cut back, 6 bases at V and 7 bases at J, with 19 bases in the middle. Germline values: CDR1 MNHEY, CDR2 SMNVEV (reference sequence). This CDR3 is built from 15 residues. CDR3 residues: CASRATRSHLQPQHF. CDR3 nucleotides: TGTGCCAGCAGGGCTACTAGGTCCCACCTCCAGCCCCAGCATTTT.

This clone appeared a single time. This chain connects TRBV10-3 to TRBJ1-1; a possible D gene is TRBD1 (5 bases). This CDR3 has 15 amino acids. Trimming stripped 0 bases from V and 5 bases from J, with 13 bases between. Per germline, CDR1 ENHRY and CDR2 SYGVKD. For the CDR3, the DNA is TGTGCCATCAGTGAGTCGGAAGGGGCAGGGACTGAAGCTTTCTTT. Translation gives CAISESEGAGTEAFF.

V usage is TRBV30 and J usage is TRBJ1-1, with D perhaps matching TRBD1 (6 bases). The length of the CDR3 is 15 residues. The V gene lost 3 bases and the J gene lost 1 base, with 15 bases spanning the gap. Germline V gives CDR1 GTSNPN, CDR2 SVGIG (reference sequence). The CDR3 DNA is TGTGCCTGGAGCAAAAACAGGGTCGGGAACACTGAAGCTTTCTTT. As protein: CAWSKNRVGNTEAFF.

The sample holds one count of this clone. The chain uses TRBV28 and TRBJ1-2; 7 bases fit TRBD1. Germline CDR1 reads MDHEN; CDR2 reads SYDVKM. This CDR3 has 15 residues. Unmatched junction bases numbered 18, after V lost 9 bases and J lost 8 bases. CDR3 sequence: CARTLTVGQPGGYTF. The CDR3 bases are TGTGCCAGAACACTCACGGTGGGACAGCCGGGGGGCTACACCTTC.

This clone was counted a single time. The V gene is TRBV5-4, the J gene TRBJ1-3; D may be TRBD1 (5 bases). The CDR3 sequence is 13 residues long. Germline V gives CDR1 SGHNT, CDR2 YYREEE (reference sequence). V was cut by 0 bases and J by 4 bases, with 5 bases left in between. The CDR3 DNA follows: TGTGCCAGCAGCTTGGACAGGGGAAACACCATATATTTT. It specifies CASSLDRGNTIYF.

This clone was picked up a small number of times. The J gene is TRBJ2-1, the V gene TRBV9, with D maybe TRBD1 (5 bases). This CDR3 is 14 amino acids long. Trimming took 2 bases from V and 3 from J, leaving 9 bases between them. The germline gives CDR1 SGDLS, CDR2 YYNGEE. CDR3 sequence (DNA): TGTGCCAGCAGCGTGGGGCTACTCTACAATGAGCAGTTCTTC. Protein: CASSVGLLYNEQFF.

The count of this clone is one. CDR3 coding DNA: TGTGCCAGCAGCTTAGCGTTGAACACCGGGGAGCTGTTTTTT. Amino acids: CASSLALNTGELFF. The chain carries TRBV11-3 and TRBJ2-2; the D is unclear. Between the trimmed V and J ends, which lost 1 base and 1 base, there was a span of 4 bases. Germline assignment: CDR1 SGHNT and CDR2 YENEEA. The CDR3 sequence is 14 residues long.

The rearrangement uses TRBV9 and TRBJ2-2; perhaps TRBD1 as D (6 bases). Germline V gene data show CDR1 as SGDLS and CDR2 as YYNGEE. The CDR3 is 15 amino acids. The germline V and J ends were trimmed by 5 bases and 1 base, with 12 bases remaining between them. The CDR3 sequence is CASRTMDRNTGELFF. DNA of the CDR3: TGTGCCAGCAGAACCATGGACAGGAACACCGGGGAGCTGTTTTTT.

This sequence joins TRBV4-2 and TRBJ2-2; TRBD2 might be the D (6 bases). Germline V lookup: CDR1 LGHNA, CDR2 YNFKEQ. CDR3 size: 17 residues. Between the trimmed V and J ends, which lost 0 bases and 1 base, there was a span of 12 bases. CDR3 in amino acids: CASSQDIGDWNTGELFF. CDR3 DNA sequence: TGTGCCAGCAGCCAAGATATCGGGGACTGGAACACCGGGGAGCTGTTTTTT.

The chain combines TRBV9 with TRBJ2-1; D not resolved. V lost 4 bases to trimming and J lost 10 bases, with 21 bases between them. The V gene's germline CDR1 is SGDLS and CDR2 YYNGEE. The CDR3 sequence is 15 residues long. CDR3: CASSFTNLQAEEQFF. The CDR3 DNA reads as TGTGCCAGCAGCTTTACGAATCTCCAGGCTGAGGAGCAGTTCTTC.

The J gene is TRBJ2-5, the V gene TRBV29-1, with D perhaps matching TRBD2 (5 bases). CDR1 SQVTM and CDR2 ANQGSEA come from the germline V gene. The CDR3 runs to 15 residues. V dropped 0 bases and J dropped 0 bases, with 11 bases sitting between them. CDR3 loop: CSVEDPDSYQETQYF. In DNA, the CDR3 is TGCAGCGTTGAAGATCCGGACTCTTACCAAGAGACCCAGTACTTC.

V and J are TRBV5-1 and TRBJ2-7; 13 nucleotides align to TRBD2. CDR3 length equals 17 residues. V lost 5 bases to trimming and J lost 3 bases; unmatched junction nucleotides: 11. The germline V gene encodes CDR1 SGHRS and CDR2 YFSETQ. The DNA for the CDR3 is TGCGCCAGCAGACAGCCACCTGGGACTAGCGGGGACTACGAGCAGTACTTC. Translation gives CASRQPPGTSGDYEQYF.

The chain uses TRBV6-1 and TRBJ2-1; maybe TRBD1 (8 bases). The germline V gene encodes CDR1 MNHNS and CDR2 SASEGT. The CDR3 runs to 15 residues. V was shortened by 5 bases and J by 5 bases, with 16 bases between the two germline ends. The CDR3 DNA reads as TGTGCCAGCAGTATAACAGGGGGGGTCAACAATGAGCAGTTCTTC. This sequence encodes CASSITGGVNNEQFF.

The chain is built from TRBV5-1 and TRBJ1-5; D perhaps matches TRBD1 (6 bases). There are 15 residues in the CDR3. V was pared by 0 bases and J by 3 bases, with 10 bases between. Per the germline V gene, CDR1 is SGHRS and CDR2 is YFSETQ. The CDR3 bases are TGCGCCAGCAGCTTGGATACAGGGAACAATCAGCCCCAGCATTTT. This gives the protein CASSLDTGNNQPQHF. Looking up the rest from reference TRBV5-1 and TRBJ1-5 gives the full variable domain: KAGVTQTPRYLIKTRGQQVTLSCSPISGHRSVSWYQQTPGQGLQFLFEYFSETQRNKGNFPGRFSGRQFSNSRSEMNVSTLELGDSALYLCASSLDTGNNQPQHFGDGTRLSIL.